These 29 T cell receptor beta chains share one sample of origin, sequenced in a study of T cell responses to AZD1222 COVID-19 vaccine (dated by TCRdb to about 2021). Receptor amplification or capture employed the immunoSEQ multiplex PCR assay. TCRdb limited this immuneACCESS table to in-frame rearrangements with V and J called. A share of clones is missing; checked studies link under half to unresolved V genes, and the rest is unexplained. The sample table holds about 120,000 clones, of which 70% to 90% were seen once. About 8.6% of the sample is held by the ten biggest clonotypes. Reading the label with the study, this specimen's time point is: baseline before first vaccination. This specimen was peripheral blood, taken on day 0 of AZD1222 vaccination. These receptors were collected from an adult in good health.

The chain is built from TRBV3-1 (or the pseudogene TRBV3-2) and TRBJ2-6; D perhaps matches TRBD2 (6 bases). V gave up 10 bases and J gave up 0 bases, with 10 bases separating them. Germline CDR1 LGHDT, CDR2 YNNKEL (reference sequence). The length of the CDR3 is 14 residues. CDR3 sequence: CATGGHSGANVLTF. CDR3 nucleotide sequence: TGTGCCACCGGAGGGCACTCTGGGGCCAACGTCCTGACTTTC.

The chain employs TRBV11-2 and TRBJ2-3; D gene uncertain. The germline CDR1 and CDR2 sequences are SGHAT and FQNNGV. There are 15 residues in the CDR3. The ends were cut back, 6 bases at V and 3 bases at J, with 16 bases in the middle. The CDR3 sequence is CASSPTWGGTDTQYF. CDR3 sequence (DNA): TGTGCCAGCAGTCCGACCTGGGGTGGTACAGATACGCAGTATTTT. The entire variable domain, with the rest obtained from reference TRBV11-2 and TRBJ2-3, is as follows: EAGVAQSPRYKIIEKRQSVAFWCNPISGHATLYWYQQILGQGPKLLIQFQNNGVVDDSQLPKDRFSAERLKGVDSTLKIQPAKLEDSAVYLCASSPTWGGTDTQYFGPGTRLTVL.

A single count supports this clone. The rearrangement links TRBV27 to TRBJ1-3; a possible D gene is TRBD1 (5 bases). This CDR3 region has 13 residues. Trimming pared 6 bases from V and 2 bases from J, leaving 8 bases between. Germline V gene lookup returns CDR1 MNHEY and CDR2 SMNVEV (reference sequence). The CDR3 region is CASRSGAGNTIYF. CDR3 nucleotide sequence: TGTGCCAGCAGGTCGGGGGCTGGAAACACCATATATTTT.

The CDR3 nucleotides are TGCAGTGCTAGAGTGGGGTCCGAGCAGTACTTC. Translating it yields CSARVGSEQYF. The chain uses TRBV20-1 and TRBJ2-7; D unresolved. Trimming stripped 1 base from V and 6 bases from J, with 7 bases between. The CDR3 spans 11 residues. Germline CDR1 DFQATT, CDR2 SNEGSKA (reference sequence).

This clone was seen more than once but under ten times. This chain connects TRBV6-5 to TRBJ1-1; D remains ambiguous. Germline V gives CDR1 MNHEY, CDR2 SVGAGI. The CDR3 has 13 residues. The V end was cut by 0 bases, the J end by 5 bases, with 7 bases between. This CDR3 reads CASSYSRGTEAFF. CDR3 in DNA: TGTGCCAGCAGTTACTCGCGGGGAACTGAAGCTTTCTTT.

Worth noting for this clone: The junction does not match germline at one end; this may be a read error. The rearrangement joins TRBV7-7 to TRBJ2-1, with TRBD2 matching 9 bases. Germline loops: CDR1 SSHAT, CDR2 FNYEAQ (reference sequence). The CDR3 totals 18 residues. In DNA, the CDR3 is TGTGCTAGCAGCCGTTCCCTAGCGGGAACAGACTCCTACAATGAGCAGTTCTTC. It encodes CASSRSLAGTDSYNEQFF. Filled out from reference TRBV7-7 and TRBJ2-1, the complete variable domain reads GAGVSQSPRYKVTKRGQDVTLRCDPISSHATLYWYQQALGQGPEFLTYFNYEAQPDKSGLPSDRFSAERPEGSISTLTIQRTEQRDSAMYRCASSRSLAGTDSYNEQFFGPGTRLTVL.

This clone was detected only once. The chain is built from TRBV7-8 and TRBJ2-4, with D unclear. The CDR3 consists of 15 residues. Trimming took off 1 base at V and 0 bases at J, with 7 bases between the two ends. Germline CDR1 and CDR2: SGHVS and FQNEAQ. DNA of the CDR3: TGTGCCAGCAGCTTAGGCCAGGTAGCCAAAAACATTCAGTACTTC. This codes for CASSLGQVAKNIQYF.

The V and J genes are TRBV20-1 and TRBJ2-5, with D possibly being TRBD1 or TRBD2 (6 bases each). CDR1 is DFQATT and CDR2 is SNEGSKA in the germline V gene (reference sequence). The CDR3 has 15 residues. Trimming stripped 3 bases from V and 4 bases from J, with 18 bases between. The DNA of the CDR3 is TGCAGTGCTAGTTCGAGGGGGACTGGGACAGAGACCCAGTACTTC. Its translation is CSASSRGTGTETQYF.

This clone was counted once. The V and J genes are TRBV27 and TRBJ1-4; D is possibly TRBD1 (5 bases). The V gene lost 3 bases and the J gene lost 7 bases, with 15 bases spanning the gap. CDR1 and CDR2 from the germline V gene are MNHEY and SMNVEV (reference sequence). The CDR3 contains 15 residues. The chain's CDR3 is CASSFSGREGEKLFF. CDR3 nucleotides: TGTGCCAGCAGTTTTTCGGGCAGGGAGGGTGAAAAACTGTTTTTT.

The genes are TRBV4-1 and TRBJ1-1; D ambiguous. Trimming pared 1 base from V and 0 bases from J, leaving 12 bases between. The CDR3 has 16 amino acids. Germline V gene data show CDR1 as MGHRA and CDR2 as YSYEKL. The CDR3 sequence: CASSQAAGGMNTEAFF. The CDR3, as DNA: TGCGCCAGCAGCCAAGCGGCAGGAGGTATGAACACTGAAGCTTTCTTT.

V gene TRBV29-1 combines with J gene TRBJ1-2, with D possibly matching TRBD1 (5 bases). V lost 3 bases, J lost 6 bases, and 11 bases lay in between. CDR3 length equals 12 residues. Germline loops: CDR1 SQVTM, CDR2 ANQGSEA. The CDR3 loop is CSVEGPKDGYTF. DNA for the CDR3: TGCAGCGTTGAGGGACCGAAAGATGGCTACACCTTC.

The chain is built from TRBV27 and TRBJ1-5, with unresolved D. CDR3 length equals 16 residues. The ends were cut back, 4 bases at V and 5 bases at J, with 18 bases in the middle. In germline, CDR1 is MNHEY, CDR2 SMNVEV (reference sequence). The CDR3 region is CASSSFLSWKDQPQHF. Here the CDR3 DNA reads TGTGCCAGCAGTTCATTCCTAAGTTGGAAGGATCAGCCCCAGCATTTT.

The DNA for the CDR3 is TGTGCCAGCAGCCAAGATCCCCAAATGAACACTGAAGCTTTCTTT. It translates to CASSQDPQMNTEAFF. The V and J genes are TRBV3-1 (or the pseudogene TRBV3-2) and TRBJ1-1; no clear D gene. The CDR3 loop spans 15 amino acids. The V and J ends lost 0 bases and 0 bases respectively, with 8 bases between them. CDR1 LGHDT and CDR2 YNNKEL come from the germline V gene (reference sequence).

The chain recombines TRBV19 with TRBJ1-2, with 7 bases identical to TRBD1. The CDR3 has 17 residues. V lost 9 bases and J lost 6; bases outside the gene matches: 22. Germline V gives CDR1 LNHDA, CDR2 SQIVND (reference sequence). This CDR3 is CASVMPDRQSQVHGYTF. In nucleotides, the CDR3 is TGTGCCAGCGTAATGCCGGACAGGCAATCCCAGGTCCATGGCTACACCTTC.

This clone was observed a single time. The chain recombines TRBV6-1 with TRBJ1-2; 11 bases align to TRBD1. The V gene's germline CDR1 is MNHNS and CDR2 SASEGT. Germline trimming cut 4 bases from V and 7 bases from J; bases unmatched to any gene: 11. This CDR3 spans 16 amino acids. CDR3 protein: CASSAHYPGQGGGYTF. CDR3 DNA sequence: TGTGCCAGCAGTGCTCATTATCCGGGACAGGGGGGTGGCTACACCTTC.

This clone was seen a few times. This CDR3 is CASSQMDRAYEQYF. In DNA, the CDR3 is TGCGCCAGCAGCCAAATGGACAGGGCTTACGAGCAGTACTTC. The rearrangement joins TRBV4-1 to TRBJ2-7, with TRBD1 matching over 8 bases. Germline lookup yields CDR1 MGHRA and CDR2 YSYEKL. With V trimmed by 2 bases and J by 4 bases, 4 bases remained unmatched. The CDR3 totals 14 residues.

This chain connects TRBV19 to TRBJ1-3; 7 positions match TRBD1. The CDR3 covers 16 residues. Germline V gives CDR1 LNHDA, CDR2 SQIVND (reference sequence). V shed 4 bases and J 2 bases; nucleotides not matched to a gene: 8. The CDR3 region is CASSTQTGIAGNTIYF. CDR3 sequence (DNA): TGTGCCAGTAGTACCCAGACAGGGATAGCTGGAAACACCATATATTTT.

The chain couples TRBV28 to TRBJ1-4; D remains ambiguous. V lost 5 bases and J lost 8, with 15 bases in between. The CDR3 is 14 amino acids. Germline V gives CDR1 MDHEN, CDR2 SYDVKM. The DNA of the CDR3 is TGTGCCAGCAGTCCCCTTGACCTTGGAGAAAAACTGTTTTTT. Translating gives CASSPLDLGEKLFF.

This chain links TRBV11-2 with TRBJ2-7; the D gene is possibly TRBD1 (5 bases). Trimming removed 2 bases from V and 5 bases from J, with 13 bases in between. The CDR3 extends over 14 amino acids. CDR1 SGHAT and CDR2 FQNNGV come from the germline V gene. DNA for the CDR3: TGTGCCAGCAGCTTATATGTCAGGGCGGACGAGCAGTACTTC. This sequence encodes CASSLYVRADEQYF.

The chain carries TRBV9 and TRBJ2-1, with D unclear. The ends were cut back, 1 base at V and 0 bases at J, with 8 bases in the middle. CDR3 length equals 15 residues. Germline V gene lookup returns CDR1 SGDLS and CDR2 YYNGEE. The CDR3 sequence: CASSVLPNSYNEQFF. The CDR3 DNA reads TGTGCCAGCAGCGTACTACCAAACTCCTACAATGAGCAGTTCTTC.

Note on this clone: The identical CDR3 is also encoded by other nucleotide sequences in the sample. The chain links TRBV3-1 (or the pseudogene TRBV3-2) to TRBJ1-6; D gene uncertain. This CDR3 comprises 11 residues. The V gene's germline CDR1 is LGHDT and CDR2 YNNKEL (reference sequence). V lost 1 base, J lost 9 bases, and 1 base lay in between. The CDR3 region has the DNA TGTGCCAGCAGCCAAGGTTCACCCCTCCACTTT. Its protein product is CASSQGSPLHF.

The chain has TRBV6-2 or TRBV6-3 and TRBJ2-7; TRBD2 aligns across 8 bases. The length of the CDR3 is 15 residues. V shed 2 bases and J 6 bases; nucleotides not matched to a gene: 9. In germline, CDR1 is MNHEY, CDR2 SVGEGT. The DNA for the CDR3 is TGTGCCAGCAGTTACCCCGGGACTAGAATTTCCGAGCAGTACTTC. This codes for CASSYPGTRISEQYF.

The chain joins TRBV27 to TRBJ1-3; tentatively, D is TRBD1 (6 bases). Germline values: CDR1 MNHEY, CDR2 SMNVEV (reference sequence). The ends were cut back, 5 bases at V and 0 bases at J, with 17 bases in the middle. The CDR3 has 17 residues. CDR3 region: CASSNGGRGPSGNTIYF. The CDR3 nucleotides are TGTGCCAGCAGTAATGGGGGGCGGGGGCCCTCTGGAAACACCATATATTTT.

This clone came up once. The gene calls are TRBV19 and TRBJ2-4, with TRBD2 matching over 13 bases. Germline lookup yields CDR1 LNHDA and CDR2 SQIVND (reference sequence). V gave up 9 bases and J gave up 1 base; unmatched junction bases: 3. This CDR3 spans 15 amino acids. CDR3 sequence (DNA): TGTGCCAGCACTAGCGGGAGGGTCGCCAAAAACATTCAGTACTTC. Translating it yields CASTSGRVAKNIQYF.

V usage is TRBV6-5 and J usage is TRBJ1-6; D is ambiguous. The CDR3 has 13 amino acids. The V gene's germline CDR1 is MNHEY and CDR2 SVGAGI. Between the trimmed V and J ends, which lost 0 bases and 9 bases, there was a span of 6 bases. DNA for the CDR3: TGTGCCAGCAGTTACTCTATAAGTTCACCCCTCCACTTT. It yields the protein CASSYSISSPLHF.

The DNA for the CDR3 is TGTGCCAGCAGCTGGAACGGGAACACTGAAGCTTTCTTT. Its protein product is CASSWNGNTEAFF. The chain uses TRBV11-2 and TRBJ1-1; unclear D gene. The V gene lost 4 bases and the J gene lost 1 base, with 7 bases spanning the gap. Germline assignment: CDR1 SGHAT and CDR2 FQNNGV. CDR3 length equals 13 residues.

The CDR3 is CASSLDLAGAGELFF. In DNA, the CDR3 is TGTGCCAGCAGCTTAGATCTAGCGGGAGCGGGGGAGCTGTTTTTT. J is TRBJ2-2 and V is TRBV11-1, with 10 positions matching TRBD2. The CDR3 consists of 15 residues. Germline CDR1 reads SGHAT; CDR2 reads FQDESV (reference sequence). The V gene end was trimmed by 1 base and the J gene end by 8 bases; junction bases not matched to a gene: 4. Full variable domain (rest looked up from reference TRBV11-1 and TRBJ2-2): EAEVAQSPRYKITEKSQAVAFWCDPISGHATLYWYRQILGQGPELLVQFQDESVVDDSQLPKDRFSAERLKGVDSTLKIQPAELGDSAMYLCASSLDLAGAGELFFGEGSRLTVL.

V gene TRBV15 combines with J gene TRBJ2-2, with D maybe TRBD2 (5 bases). Germline lookup yields CDR1 LNHNV and CDR2 YYDKDF (reference sequence). The V and J ends lost 3 bases and 6 bases respectively, with 17 bases between them. The CDR3 contains 16 residues. This CDR3 is CATSRSGGGASGELFF. In nucleotides, the CDR3 is TGTGCCACCAGCAGGTCGGGTGGAGGAGCGTCCGGGGAGCTGTTTTTT.

J is TRBJ1-1 and V is TRBV7-9, with D tentatively TRBD1 (5 bases). V lost 7 bases, J lost 5 bases, and 11 bases lay in between. The CDR3 is made up of 12 amino acids. CDR1 and CDR2 (germline): SEHNR, FQNEAQ (reference sequence). This CDR3 reads CASIQGGTEAFF. Written as DNA, the CDR3 is TGTGCCAGCATCCAGGGCGGGACTGAAGCTTTCTTT.